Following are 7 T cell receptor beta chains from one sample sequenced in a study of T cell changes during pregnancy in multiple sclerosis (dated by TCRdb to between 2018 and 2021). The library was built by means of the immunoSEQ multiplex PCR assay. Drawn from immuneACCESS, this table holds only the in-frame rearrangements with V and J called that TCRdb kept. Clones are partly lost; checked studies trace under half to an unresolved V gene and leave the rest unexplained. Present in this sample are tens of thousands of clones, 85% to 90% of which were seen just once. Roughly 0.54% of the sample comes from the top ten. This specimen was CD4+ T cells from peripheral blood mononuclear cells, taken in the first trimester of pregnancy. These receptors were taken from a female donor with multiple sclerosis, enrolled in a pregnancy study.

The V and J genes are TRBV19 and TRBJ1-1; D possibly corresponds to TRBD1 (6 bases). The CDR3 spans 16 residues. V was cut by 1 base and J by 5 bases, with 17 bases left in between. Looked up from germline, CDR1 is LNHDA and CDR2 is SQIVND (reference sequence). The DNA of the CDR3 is TGTGCCAGTAGTATAGCGGGGGGCAGAGTTGGTACTGAAGCTTTCTTT. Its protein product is CASSIAGGRVGTEAFF. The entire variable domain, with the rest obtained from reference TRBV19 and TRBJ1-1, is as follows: DGGITQSPKYLFRKEGQNVTLSCEQNLNHDAMYWYRQDPGQGLRLIYYSQIVNDFQKGDIAEGYSVSREKKESFPLTVTSAQKNPTAFYLCASSIAGGRVGTEAFFGQGTRLTVV.

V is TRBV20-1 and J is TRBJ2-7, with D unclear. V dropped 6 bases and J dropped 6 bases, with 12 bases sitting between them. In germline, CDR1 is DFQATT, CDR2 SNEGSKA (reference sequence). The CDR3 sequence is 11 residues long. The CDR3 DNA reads TGCAGTGCAAGAAATACAATCGAGCAGTACTTC. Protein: CSARNTIEQYF.

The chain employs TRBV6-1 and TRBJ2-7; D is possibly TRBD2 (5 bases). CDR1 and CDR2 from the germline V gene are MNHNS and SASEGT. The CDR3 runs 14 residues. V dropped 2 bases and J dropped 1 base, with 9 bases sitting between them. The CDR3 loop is CASSELEGSYEQYF. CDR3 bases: TGTGCCAGCAGTGAACTTGAGGGTTCCTACGAGCAGTACTTC.

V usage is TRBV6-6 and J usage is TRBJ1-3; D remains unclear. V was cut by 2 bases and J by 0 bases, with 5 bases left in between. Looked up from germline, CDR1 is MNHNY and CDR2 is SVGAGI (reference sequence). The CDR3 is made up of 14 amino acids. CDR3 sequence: CASSYAVSGNTIYF. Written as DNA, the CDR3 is TGTGCCAGCAGTTACGCAGTCTCTGGAAACACCATATATTTT.

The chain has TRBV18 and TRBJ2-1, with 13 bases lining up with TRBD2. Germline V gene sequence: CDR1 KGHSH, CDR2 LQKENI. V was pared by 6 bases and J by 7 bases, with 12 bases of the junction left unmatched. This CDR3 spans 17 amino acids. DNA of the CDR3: TGTGCCAGCTCGCCCAAACTAGCGGGAGGGCTTGTGAATGAGCAGTTCTTC. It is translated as CASSPKLAGGLVNEQFF.

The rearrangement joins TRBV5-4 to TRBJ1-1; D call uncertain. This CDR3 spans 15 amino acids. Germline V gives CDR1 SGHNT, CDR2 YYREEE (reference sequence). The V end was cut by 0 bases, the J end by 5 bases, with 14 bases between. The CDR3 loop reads CASSLAASGGTEAFF. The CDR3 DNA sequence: TGTGCCAGCAGCTTGGCGGCTTCCGGAGGAACTGAAGCTTTCTTT.

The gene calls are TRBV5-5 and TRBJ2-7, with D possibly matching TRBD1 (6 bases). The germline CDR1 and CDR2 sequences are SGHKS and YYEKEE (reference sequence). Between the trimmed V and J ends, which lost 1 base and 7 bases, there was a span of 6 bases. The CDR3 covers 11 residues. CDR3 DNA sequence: TGTGCCAGCAGCTTGAGGGGGGAGCAGTACTTC. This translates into CASSLRGEQYF.